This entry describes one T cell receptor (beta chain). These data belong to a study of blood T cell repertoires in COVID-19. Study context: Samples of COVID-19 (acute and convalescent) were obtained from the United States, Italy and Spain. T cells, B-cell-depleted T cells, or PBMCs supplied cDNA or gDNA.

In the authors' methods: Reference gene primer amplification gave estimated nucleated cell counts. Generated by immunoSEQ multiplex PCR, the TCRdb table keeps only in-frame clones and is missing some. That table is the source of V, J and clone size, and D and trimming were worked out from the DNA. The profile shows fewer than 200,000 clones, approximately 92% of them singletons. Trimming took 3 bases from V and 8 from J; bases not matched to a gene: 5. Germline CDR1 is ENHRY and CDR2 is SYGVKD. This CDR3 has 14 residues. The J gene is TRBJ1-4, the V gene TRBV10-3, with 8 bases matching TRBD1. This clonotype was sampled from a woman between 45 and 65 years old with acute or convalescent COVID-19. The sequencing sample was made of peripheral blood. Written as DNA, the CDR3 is TGTGCCATCAGTGAAAGGGCAGGGGGCGAAAAACTGTTTTTT. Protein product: CAISERAGGEKLFF.